Given below is one TCR beta chain in context. Germline is not matched at one junction end, which may reflect a read error. Original handling: It was from reference gene primer amplification that nucleated cell counts were estimated. The assay was immunoSEQ multiplex PCR, and TCRdb's table has in-frame clones only and misses some. The D gene and trimming were derived from the DNA, and the V and J assignments and clone size from that table. The data show about 120,000 clones, 88% seen once. These data originate in a study of blood T cell repertoires in COVID-19. Overall study: From the United States, Italy and Spain came samples of acute and convalescent COVID-19. From T cells, B-cell-depleted T cells, or PBMCs came the material, which was cDNA or gDNA.

Germline V gene data show CDR1 as SSHAT and CDR2 as FNYEAQ (reference sequence). This CDR3 comprises 16 residues. This TCR was sampled from a human donor in a cohort sampled during active COVID-19. The chain combines TRBV7-7 with TRBJ2-5; 8 bases agree with TRBD2. Input material: peripheral blood. DNA for the CDR3: TGTGCTAGCAGCTTAAGTGGGACTAGTGTTCGCGGGACCCAGTACTTC. This encodes CASSLSGTSVRGTQYF.